These 27 T cell receptor beta chains were all obtained from the same sample, sequenced in a study of blood T cells in healthy people across ages. With a J-beta primer mix and a sample-barcoded 5' primer, a second PCR ran about 7 to 11 cycles. TCRdb analysed the 5' RACE reads with MiXCR anew, one entry per CDR3 protein. The sample includes roughly 1.9 million distinct CDR3 sequences, roughly 43% of them seen just once. Sequencing input: blood. All receptors come from a human donor in good health.

The chain is built from TRBV29-1 and TRBJ1-1, with TRBD1 matching 10 bases. The CDR3 spans 13 residues. V lost 7 bases to trimming and J lost 6 bases; unmatched junction nucleotides: 8. Germline values: CDR1 SQVTM, CDR2 ANQGSEA. Here the CDR3 reads CSALTGGAPEAFF. For the CDR3, the DNA is TGCAGCGCCCTGACAGGGGGCGCGCCTGAAGCTTTCTTT.

V is TRBV27 and J is TRBJ2-2; weak D call: TRBD2 (6 bases). Trimming took 7 bases from V and 6 from J, leaving 21 bases between them. There are 16 residues in the CDR3. Germline CDR1 reads MNHEY; CDR2 reads SMNVEV (reference sequence). In DNA form, the CDR3 reads TGTGCCAGCATCCCCAGGTGGGGGGAAGGGGCCGGGGAGCTGTTTTTT. This sequence encodes CASIPRWGEGAGELFF.

This chain connects TRBV6-6 to TRBJ2-7; 7 bases line up with TRBD1. The CDR3 extends over 16 amino acids. Looked up from germline, CDR1 is MNHNY and CDR2 is SVGAGI (reference sequence). J gave up 3 bases and V 6 bases, and 14 bases lay outside the gene matches. CDR3 nucleotides: TGTGCCAGCAGCCAAAGAGCAACAGGGGTAAACTACGAGCAGTACTTC. Residues: CASSQRATGVNYEQYF.

The chain joins TRBV6-6 to TRBJ2-7; TRBD1 aligns across 8 bases. The J segment lost 5 bases and the V segment lost 2 bases, leaving 8 bases of the junction unmatched. The CDR3 sequence is 15 residues long. Germline loops: CDR1 MNHNY, CDR2 SVGAGI (reference sequence). The CDR3 loop reads CASSYLGQGTDEQYF. DNA for the CDR3: TGTGCCAGCAGTTACCTTGGACAGGGAACTGACGAGCAGTACTTC.

The chain has TRBV20-1 and TRBJ1-4, with D possibly TRBD1 on 5 matching bases. The V gene lost 6 bases and the J gene lost 7 bases, with 18 bases spanning the gap. This CDR3 comprises 14 residues. Germline assignment: CDR1 DFQATT and CDR2 SNEGSKA (reference sequence). Here the CDR3 reads CSASDRGGTEKLFF. The CDR3 nucleotides are TGCAGTGCCTCCGATCGCGGAGGGACTGAAAAACTGTTTTTT.

The V gene is TRBV3-1, the J gene TRBJ1-4, with D maybe TRBD1 (5 bases). The CDR3 is 19 amino acids. V lost 4 bases and J lost 8, with 29 bases in between. CDR1 LGHDT and CDR2 YNNKEL come from the germline V gene (reference sequence). CDR3 loop: CASSPPGRGYRPVEEKLFF. As DNA, the CDR3 is TGTGCCAGCAGCCCGCCCGGGAGAGGTTACAGGCCCGTGGAGGAAAAACTGTTTTTT.

This clonotype was found once. The J gene is TRBJ1-2, the V gene TRBV24-1; the D is unclear. The germline CDR1 and CDR2 sequences are KGHDR and SFDVKD. V lost 2 bases, J lost 5 bases, and 8 bases lay in between. The CDR3 extends over 13 amino acids. CDR3 loop: CATSDSRIYGYTF. CDR3 DNA sequence: TGTGCCACCAGTGATTCCAGAATATATGGCTACACCTTC.

As regards this clonotype: A much larger clone differs by one base, so this may be a read error. J is TRBJ1-2 and V is TRBV7-9; D might be TRBD1 (5 bases). The germline CDR1 and CDR2 sequences are SEHNR and FQNEAQ (reference sequence). The CDR3 consists of 15 residues. The CDR3, as DNA: TGTGCCGGCAGCCCCGGGACCATCGGGGGGTATGGCTACACCTTC. Residues: CAGSPGTIGGYGYTF.

The table lists this clonotype with a few counts. V usage is TRBV15 and J usage is TRBJ2-3; D not resolved. Germline lookup yields CDR1 LNHNV and CDR2 YYDKDF (reference sequence). CDR3 length: 13 amino acids. V was shortened by 5 bases and J by 8 bases, with 14 bases between the two germline ends. CDR3 sequence (DNA): TGTGCCACCAGCCAACCCATCTCAAGTACGCAGTATTTT. Amino acid sequence: CATSQPISSTQYF.

This rearrangement joins TRBV6-1 to TRBJ2-5, with 11 positions matching TRBD2. The CDR3 length is 14 residues. The V gene's germline CDR1 is MNHNS and CDR2 SASEGT. Trimming took 5 bases from V and 6 from J; bases not matched to a gene: 5. This CDR3 is CASSKLAGEQTQYF. CDR3 bases: TGTGCCAGCAGTAAACTAGCGGGGGAGCAGACCCAGTACTTC.

This clonotype was counted a few times. The V call is TRBV6-2 or TRBV6-3, the J call TRBJ2-2; D unresolved. The CDR3 is 15 residues long. V lost 7 bases, J lost 0 bases, and 12 bases lay in between. Germline CDR1 MNHEY, CDR2 SVGEGT. The CDR3: CASKPRLSNTGELFF. The CDR3 region has the DNA TGTGCCAGCAAACCCCGTCTTTCGAACACCGGGGAGCTGTTTTTT.

The chain couples TRBV20-1 to TRBJ2-1, with TRBD2 matching over 15 bases. J gave up 6 bases and V 8 bases, and 8 bases lay outside the gene matches. Germline CDR1 reads DFQATT; CDR2 reads SNEGSKA (reference sequence). This CDR3 contains 15 residues. The CDR3 region has the DNA TGCAGTAGCTATGTGGGACTAGCGGGAGGCAATGAGCAGTTCTTC. This gives the protein CSSYVGLAGGNEQFF.

The J gene is TRBJ2-3, the V gene TRBV29-1; 7 nucleotides agree with TRBD1. CDR1 and CDR2 from the germline V gene are SQVTM and ANQGSEA. CDR3 length: 14 amino acids. V shed 6 bases, J shed 2 bases, and the junction held 8 bases outside the gene matches. The CDR3 bases are TGCAGCGTCGACGGGGACAGCCTCACAGATACGCAGTATTTT. Its translation: CSVDGDSLTDTQYF.

The chain recombines TRBV7-9 with TRBJ2-1; TRBD2 might be the D (5 bases). With 4 bases removed from V and 6 bases from J, the gap between germline ends came to 28 bases. The CDR3 length is 19 residues. The germline gives CDR1 SEHNR, CDR2 FQNEAQ (reference sequence). In DNA, the CDR3 is TGTGCCAGCAGCTCCCTTACTAGATATCAGCTCCGGCCTACCAATGAGCAGTTCTTC. It codes for CASSSLTRYQLRPTNEQFF.

The chain links TRBV5-1 to TRBJ2-1, with D maybe TRBD1 (6 bases). V dropped 7 bases and J dropped 5 bases, with 19 bases sitting between them. CDR1 and CDR2 from the germline V gene are SGHRS and YFSETQ. The length of the CDR3 is 15 residues. This CDR3 is CASRTVYQQNNEQFF. The CDR3 DNA follows: TGCGCCAGCCGGACAGTTTATCAGCAAAACAATGAGCAGTTCTTC.

The chain uses TRBV12-3 or TRBV12-4 and TRBJ1-1; the D is unclear. Trimming shortened V by 4 bases and J by 11 bases, and 14 bases separated the two germline ends. This CDR3 contains 12 residues. The CDR3 DNA sequence: TGTGCCAGCAGTTCAGGTGGGGTAGGGGCTTTCTTT. Amino acid sequence: CASSSGGVGAFF.

The chain recombines TRBV5-1 with TRBJ2-7; 7 bases line up with TRBD1. Germline-derived CDR1 and CDR2 are SGHRS and YFSETQ. The CDR3 runs to 15 residues. With V trimmed by 4 bases and J by 1 base, 8 bases remained unmatched. In DNA, the CDR3 is TGCGCCAGCAGCCCCGGGACAGTAGTATCCTACGAGCAGTACTTC. It encodes CASSPGTVVSYEQYF.

The V gene is TRBV4-3, the J gene TRBJ1-2; TRBD1 aligns across 8 bases. Per germline, CDR1 LGHNA and CDR2 YSLEER. The CDR3 sequence is 16 residues long. V trimming: 3 bases; J trimming: 2 bases; junction bases outside the gene matches: 8. The CDR3 sequence: CASSHWGTGGNYGYTF. The CDR3 nucleotides are TGCGCCAGCAGCCATTGGGGAACAGGGGGAAACTATGGCTACACCTTC.

This clonotype was detected only a few times. The rearrangement links TRBV5-1 to TRBJ2-7; TRBD1 agrees at 7 bases. CDR1 and CDR2 (germline): SGHRS, YFSETQ. The J segment lost 3 bases and the V segment lost 5 bases, leaving 8 bases of the junction unmatched. The CDR3 totals 14 residues. In DNA form, the CDR3 reads TGCGCCAGCAGTTCCAACGACAGGGTCTACGAGCAGTACTTC. Its protein is CASSSNDRVYEQYF.

CDR3 in amino acids: CASSPGHAGSYEQYF. CDR3 sequence (DNA): TGTGCCAGCAGCCCCGGACACGCCGGGTCCTACGAGCAGTACTTC. The rearrangement links TRBV7-9 to TRBJ2-1; a weak D match, TRBD1 (5 bases). The J call may be faulty, since TRBJ2-7 better matches the DNA end. Germline CDR1 and CDR2: SEHNR and FQNEAQ (reference sequence). This CDR3 spans 15 amino acids.

The chain joins TRBV24-1 to TRBJ2-1; 9 bases align to TRBD1. V was clipped by 3 bases and J by 7 bases; unmatched bases: 3. The germline CDR1 and CDR2 sequences are KGHDR and SFDVKD. The CDR3 totals 14 residues. CDR3 sequence: CATSDLGQGNEQFF. CDR3 nucleotides: TGTGCCACCAGTGATCTGGGACAGGGAAATGAGCAGTTCTTC.

This clonotype appeared once. The rearrangement links TRBV11-2 to TRBJ2-3; D not resolved. From germline, CDR1 is SGHAT and CDR2 FQNNGV. The V and J ends lost 1 base and 0 bases respectively, with 11 bases between them. The CDR3 contains 16 residues. CDR3 DNA: TGTGCCAGCAGCTTAGTCTGGCAGACTAGCACAGATACGCAGTATTTT. This sequence encodes CASSLVWQTSTDTQYF.

This chain uses TRBV10-2 with TRBJ2-1; TRBD2 might be the D (6 bases). Looked up from germline, CDR1 is WSHSY and CDR2 is SAAADI. V shed 1 base and J shed 9 bases, with 13 bases lying between them. The CDR3 spans 14 residues. In DNA, the CDR3 is TGCGCCAGCAGTGAGTGGGACTCTCCTAGTGAGCAGTTCTTC. Its translation: CASSEWDSPSEQFF.

The rearrangement joins TRBV5-1 to TRBJ1-4, with a possible D match to TRBD1 (6 bases). Germline CDR1 SGHRS, CDR2 YFSETQ. The CDR3 runs to 14 residues. Trimming took 3 bases from V and 7 from J, leaving 13 bases between them. CDR3: CASSSQGSLEKLFF. The CDR3 region has the DNA TGCGCCAGCAGCTCACAGGGCTCCCTTGAAAAACTGTTTTTT.

Notes on this clonotype: An end of the junction differs from the germline gene, which may be a read error. The chain uses TRBV7-2 and TRBJ2-1, with D perhaps TRBD1 (7 bases). Germline lookup yields CDR1 SGHTA and CDR2 FQGNSA. The CDR3 has 13 residues. CDR3 sequence reads: CASSWRDSNKQFF. The CDR3 DNA reads TGTGCCAGCAGCTGGAGGGACAGCAATAAGCAGTTCTTC.

V is TRBV29-1 and J is TRBJ1-2; D is possibly TRBD1 (5 bases). With 3 bases removed from V and 8 bases from J, the gap between germline ends came to 16 bases. The length of the CDR3 is 13 residues. CDR1 and CDR2 (germline): SQVTM, ANQGSEA. The CDR3 DNA is TGCAGCGTTGAGTGGAGGGGTCGTGGCGGCTACACCTTC. The encoded protein is CSVEWRGRGGYTF. Filled out from reference TRBV29-1 and TRBJ1-2, the complete variable domain reads SAVISQKPSRDICQRGTSLTIQCQVDSQVTMMFWYRQQPGQSLTLIATANQGSEATYESGFVIDKFPISRPNLTFSTLTVSNMSPEDSSIYLCSVEWRGRGGYTFGSGTRLTVV.

CDR3 DNA sequence: TGTGCCAGCAGTCCCGCGTGGTCAAACGCCGGGGAGCTGTTTTTT. This translates into CASSPAWSNAGELFF. V gene TRBV27 combines with J gene TRBJ2-2; D not certain. With 5 bases removed from V and 6 bases from J, the gap between germline ends came to 16 bases. CDR3 size: 15 residues. CDR1 MNHEY and CDR2 SMNVEV come from the germline V gene (reference sequence).